These 27 T cell receptor beta chains were all obtained from the same sample, sequenced in a study of glioma-infiltrating T cells after dendritic cell vaccination. The protocol was immunoSEQ multiplex PCR, while the TCRdb copy is restricted to in-frame clones and leaves out a portion. Of 80,000 to 100,000 clones listed, about 79% are singletons. The sequencing used blood, collected before dendritic cell vaccination. Receptors were obtained from a human donor with glioblastoma.

The gene calls are TRBV6-1 and TRBJ1-5, with a tentative D call TRBD1 (6 bases). CDR1 is MNHNS, CDR2 SASEGT, per germline. The CDR3 is made up of 14 amino acids. The V and J ends lost 4 bases and 1 base respectively, with 8 bases between them. The DNA of the CDR3 is TGTGCCAGCAGTGCCCAGGGGAGCAATCAGCCCCAGCATTTT. Its translation is CASSAQGSNQPQHF.

This clone was observed a few times. The chain joins TRBV19 to TRBJ1-1; D might be TRBD1 (6 bases). The germline V and J ends were trimmed by 3 bases and 4 bases, with 15 bases remaining between them. Germline-derived CDR1 and CDR2 are LNHDA and SQIVND (reference sequence). The CDR3 is made up of 15 amino acids. The CDR3 nucleotides read TGTGCCAGTAGTATTACAGGGAACTGGGTCACTGAAGCTTTCTTT. It encodes CASSITGNWVTEAFF.

The rearrangement joins TRBV5-1 to TRBJ2-7; tentative D call: TRBD2 (6 bases). V gave up 1 base and J gave up 0 bases, with 11 bases separating them. Germline lookup yields CDR1 SGHRS and CDR2 YFSETQ. The CDR3 runs 15 residues. This chain's CDR3 is CASSLLGGASYEQYF. As DNA, the CDR3 is TGCGCCAGCAGCTTGTTAGGCGGGGCCTCCTACGAGCAGTACTTC.

The chain recombines TRBV5-5 with TRBJ2-2, with D hard to call. Germline CDR1 reads SGHKS; CDR2 reads YYEKEE (reference sequence). CDR3 length: 13 residues. V dropped 5 bases and J dropped 2 bases, with 7 bases sitting between them. The CDR3 bases are TGTGCCAGCAGTCTAATTAACACCGGGGAGCTGTTTTTT. Translating gives CASSLINTGELFF.

The V and J genes are TRBV5-1 and TRBJ2-5; TRBD2 matches at 15 bases. The CDR3 is 17 residues long. The V gene's germline CDR1 is SGHRS and CDR2 YFSETQ. Trimming took 4 bases from V and 6 from J; bases not matched to a gene: 10. CDR3 DNA: TGCGCCAGCAGCCCGGGACTAGCGGGGGGATTAGGACAGACCCAGTACTTC. It is translated as CASSPGLAGGLGQTQYF.

This sequence joins TRBV5-1 and TRBJ2-5, with a weak D call TRBD1 (6 bases). The ends were cut back, 3 bases at V and 2 bases at J, with 11 bases in the middle. The V gene's germline CDR1 is SGHRS and CDR2 YFSETQ. This CDR3 has 14 amino acids. CDR3 sequence reads: CASSYQGSQETQYF. The CDR3 coding sequence is TGCGCCAGCAGCTACCAGGGGTCTCAAGAGACCCAGTACTTC. The whole variable domain, remainder taken from reference TRBV5-1 and TRBJ2-5, is KAGVTQTPRYLIKTRGQQVTLSCSPISGHRSVSWYQQTPGQGLQFLFEYFSETQRNKGNFPGRFSGRQFSNSRSEMNVSTLELGDSALYLCASSYQGSQETQYFGPGTRLLVL.

V is TRBV5-1 and J is TRBJ1-1; D is perhaps TRBD1 (5 bases). In germline, CDR1 is SGHRS, CDR2 YFSETQ. V was cut by 0 bases and J by 1 base, with 7 bases left in between. There are 14 residues in the CDR3. The CDR3 sequence is CASSLGGANTEAFF. The CDR3 bases are TGCGCCAGCAGCTTGGGCGGGGCGAACACTGAAGCTTTCTTT.

The chain combines TRBV19 with TRBJ1-2; perhaps TRBD1 as D (6 bases). Looked up from germline, CDR1 is LNHDA and CDR2 is SQIVND (reference sequence). Trimming left V 7 bases short and J 4 bases short, with 10 bases between. The CDR3 is made up of 12 amino acids. The CDR3 here is CASKGGGYGYTF. The CDR3 coding sequence is TGTGCCAGTAAGGGGGGGGGCTATGGCTACACCTTC.

The chain links TRBV6-5 to TRBJ1-5, with D perhaps TRBD1 (5 bases). Deletions cut 2 bases from V and 2 bases from J, with 10 bases between. The CDR3 contains 15 residues. From germline, CDR1 is MNHEY and CDR2 SVGAGI. In DNA form, the CDR3 reads TGTGCCAGCAGTTACGGGGGGAGCGGCAATCAGCCCCAGCATTTT. The encoded protein is CASSYGGSGNQPQHF.

The rearrangement joins TRBV5-4 to TRBJ2-1; possibly TRBD1 for D (5 bases). V lost 7 bases to trimming and J lost 0 bases, with 20 bases between them. This CDR3 is built from 17 residues. The germline V gene encodes CDR1 SGHNT and CDR2 YYREEE (reference sequence). The CDR3 reads CASVPKDSASSYNEQFF. The CDR3 bases are TGTGCCAGCGTACCTAAAGACAGCGCGAGCTCCTACAATGAGCAGTTCTTC. Full variable domain (rest looked up from reference TRBV5-4 and TRBJ2-1): ETGVTQSPTHLIKTRGQQVTLRCSSQSGHNTVSWYQQALGQGPQFIFQYYREEENGRGNFPPRFSGLQFPNYSSELNVNALELDDSALYLCASVPKDSASSYNEQFFGPGTRLTVL.

This sequence joins TRBV30 and TRBJ2-1; TRBD2 matches 11 bases. The CDR3 sequence is 14 residues long. V lost 4 bases, J lost 3 bases, and 2 bases stayed unmatched. The V gene's germline CDR1 is GTSNPN and CDR2 SVGIG (reference sequence). CDR3 protein: CAWKTSGIYNEQFF. CDR3 coding DNA: TGTGCCTGGAAGACTAGCGGGATCTACAATGAGCAGTTCTTC.

This chain joins TRBV30 and TRBJ2-2; TRBD1 agrees at 10 bases. The trim removed 7 bases at V and 6 bases at J, leaving 8 bases unmatched. CDR3 length equals 14 residues. Germline V lookup: CDR1 GTSNPN, CDR2 SVGIG (reference sequence). The CDR3 reads CAFRTGGYAGELFF. CDR3 DNA: TGTGCCTTTCGGACAGGGGGGTATGCCGGGGAGCTGTTTTTT.

The chain carries TRBV7-3 and TRBJ2-2; D ambiguous. The CDR3 runs 12 residues. V was cut by 1 base and J by 8 bases, with 5 bases left in between. In germline, CDR1 is SGHTA, CDR2 FQGTGA. The CDR3 DNA follows: TGTGCCAGCAGCTTAAGTTCGGGGGAGCTGTTTTTT. Its protein is CASSLSSGELFF.

The chain recombines TRBV2 with TRBJ1-1; D is uncertain. Deletions cut 8 bases from V and 5 bases from J, with 15 bases between. Germline V gene data show CDR1 as SNHLY and CDR2 as FYNNEI. The CDR3 covers 13 residues. CDR3 bases: TGTGCCAGCGGGGAGGACGTGTTTACTGAAGCTTTCTTT. Its protein is CASGEDVFTEAFF. Variable domain in full (rest from reference TRBV2 and TRBJ1-1): EPEVTQTPSHQVTQMGQEVILRCVPISNHLYFYWYRQILGQKVEFLVSFYNNEISEKSEIFDDQFSVERPDGSNFTLKIRSTKLEDSAMYFCASGEDVFTEAFFGQGTRLTVV.

This chain joins TRBV5-1 and TRBJ2-5; 7 positions match TRBD2. Germline V gene sequence: CDR1 SGHRS, CDR2 YFSETQ. The trim removed 0 bases at V and 5 bases at J, leaving 10 bases unmatched. The CDR3 has 16 residues. In DNA, the CDR3 is TGCGCCAGCAGCTTGGCCTCGGGCGGGAGCTGGGAGACCCAGTACTTC. It yields the protein CASSLASGGSWETQYF.

The V gene is TRBV5-1, the J gene TRBJ2-1, with a weak D call TRBD1 (5 bases). The germline CDR1 and CDR2 sequences are SGHRS and YFSETQ. With 0 bases removed from V and 4 bases from J, the gap between germline ends came to 17 bases. The CDR3 extends over 17 amino acids. The CDR3 spells CASSLDQGRRLYNEQFF. CDR3 DNA sequence: TGCGCCAGCAGCTTGGATCAGGGCCGGCGTCTGTACAATGAGCAGTTCTTC.

The V gene is TRBV2, the J gene TRBJ2-1, with 16 nucleotides matching TRBD2. The CDR3 loop spans 16 amino acids. Losses at the gene ends were 6 bases for V and 5 bases for J; bases not matched to a gene: 4. Germline-derived CDR1 and CDR2 are SNHLY and FYNNEI. The CDR3, as DNA: TGTGCCAGCAGGGGAGGGACTAGCGGGGGGGACAATGAGCAGTTCTTC. This codes for CASRGGTSGGDNEQFF.

This clone came up a few times. The chain uses TRBV10-3 and TRBJ1-2; TRBD1 aligns across 11 bases. The CDR3 spans 14 residues. Unmatched junction bases numbered 6, after V lost 10 bases and J lost 2 bases. CDR1 ENHRY and CDR2 SYGVKD come from the germline V gene. The DNA of the CDR3 is TGTGCCACCCACCGGGACAGGGGGAACTATGGCTACACCTTC. Translating gives CATHRDRGNYGYTF.

Concerning this clone itself: At one end, the junction sequence differs from germline, possibly due to a read error. V usage is TRBV7-7 and J usage is TRBJ2-5; D might be TRBD2 (5 bases). This CDR3 is 15 amino acids long. CDR1 SSHAT and CDR2 FNYEAQ come from the germline V gene (reference sequence). The CDR3 nucleotides are TGTGCTAGCAGCTTAGGTTTGCGGCCGGGGGAGACCCAGTACTTC. Translation: CASSLGLRPGETQYF.

The chain links TRBV13 to TRBJ2-2, with a weak D call TRBD1 (6 bases). V was cut by 0 bases and J by 4 bases, with 12 bases left in between. Germline V gene sequence: CDR1 PRHDT, CDR2 FYEKMQ (reference sequence). This CDR3 contains 16 residues. CDR3 in amino acids: CASSLGAGVTTGELFF. In DNA form, the CDR3 reads TGTGCCAGCAGCTTAGGCGCAGGGGTGACCACCGGGGAGCTGTTTTTT.

The chain is built from TRBV7-8 and TRBJ2-7; TRBD1 agrees at 8 bases. CDR1 SGHVS and CDR2 FQNEAQ come from the germline V gene. The CDR3 covers 16 residues. V lost 1 base and J lost 3; bases outside the gene matches: 8. The CDR3 reads CASSLELRTGFYEQYF. CDR3 DNA: TGTGCCAGCAGCTTAGAGTTAAGGACAGGGTTCTACGAGCAGTACTTC.

The CDR3 spells CASTPLAEGTQYF. CDR3 sequence (DNA): TGTGCCAGCACCCCACTAGCTGAGGGTACGCAGTATTTT. J is TRBJ2-3 and V is TRBV2, with D possibly TRBD2 on 6 matching bases. CDR1 is SNHLY, CDR2 FYNNEI, per germline. This CDR3 is 13 amino acids long. V lost 7 bases and J 8 bases, leaving 16 bases between the germline ends.

In its sample, this clone was seen once. The CDR3 loop is CASSQEKTGGTGELFF. In DNA form, the CDR3 reads TGTGCCAGCAGCCAAGAAAAAACGGGGGGGACCGGGGAGCTGTTTTTT. V and J are TRBV4-2 and TRBJ2-2; TRBD2 aligns across 8 bases. CDR3 length: 16 residues. J was trimmed by 5 bases and V by 0 bases; bases with no gene match: 5. Germline V lookup: CDR1 LGHNA, CDR2 YNFKEQ.

The chain couples TRBV30 to TRBJ1-1; 7 bases line up with TRBD1. Germline CDR1 GTSNPN, CDR2 SVGIG (reference sequence). The junction had 2 bases not matched to a gene; V was cut back by 1 base and J by 3 bases. CDR3 length equals 13 residues. The CDR3 region has the DNA TGTGCCTGGAGTGCCCAGGGGGACACTGAAGCTTTCTTT. Residues: CAWSAQGDTEAFF.

The chain is built from TRBV27 and TRBJ2-7; the match to TRBD1 covers 7 bases. This CDR3 spans 17 amino acids. Germline loops: CDR1 MNHEY, CDR2 SMNVEV (reference sequence). The V segment lost 2 bases and the J segment 3 bases; nucleotides outside the gene matches: 13. The CDR3 bases are TGTGCCAGCAGTTTAGGCTGGGGTCGGGACAGAGACTACGAGCAGTACTTC. Encoded protein: CASSLGWGRDRDYEQYF.

The chain is built from TRBV5-1 and TRBJ2-1; 11 bases fit TRBD2. Germline CDR1 SGHRS, CDR2 YFSETQ. V lost 4 bases and J lost 10; bases outside the gene matches: 7. This CDR3 spans 14 amino acids. The CDR3 DNA reads TGCGCCAGCAGCCTCGGGACTAGCGGACTCGAGCAGTTCTTC. Translated: CASSLGTSGLEQFF.

The rearrangement uses TRBV7-6 and TRBJ1-1; D possibly corresponds to TRBD1 (6 bases). Germline values: CDR1 SGHVS, CDR2 FNYEAQ. V shed 5 bases and J shed 1 base, with 11 bases lying between them. CDR3 length: 14 residues. CDR3 DNA: TGTGCCAGCAGCCAGGGACACCAGAACACTGAAGCTTTCTTT. This sequence encodes CASSQGHQNTEAFF.